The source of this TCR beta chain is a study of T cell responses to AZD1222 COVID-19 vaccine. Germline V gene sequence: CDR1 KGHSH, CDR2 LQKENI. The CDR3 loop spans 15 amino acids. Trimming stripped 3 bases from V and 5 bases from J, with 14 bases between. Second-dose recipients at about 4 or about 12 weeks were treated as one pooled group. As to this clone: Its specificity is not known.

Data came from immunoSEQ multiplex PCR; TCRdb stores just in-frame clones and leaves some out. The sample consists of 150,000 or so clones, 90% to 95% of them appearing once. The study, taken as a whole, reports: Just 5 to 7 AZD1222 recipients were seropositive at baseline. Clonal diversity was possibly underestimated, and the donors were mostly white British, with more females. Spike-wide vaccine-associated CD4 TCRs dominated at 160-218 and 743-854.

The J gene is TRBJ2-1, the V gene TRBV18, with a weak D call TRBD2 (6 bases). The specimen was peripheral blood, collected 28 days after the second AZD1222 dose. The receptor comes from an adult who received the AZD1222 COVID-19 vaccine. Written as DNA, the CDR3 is TGTGCCAGCTCACCCATTAGGGGAGGCGACAATGAGCAGTTCTTC. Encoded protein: CASSPIRGGDNEQFF.